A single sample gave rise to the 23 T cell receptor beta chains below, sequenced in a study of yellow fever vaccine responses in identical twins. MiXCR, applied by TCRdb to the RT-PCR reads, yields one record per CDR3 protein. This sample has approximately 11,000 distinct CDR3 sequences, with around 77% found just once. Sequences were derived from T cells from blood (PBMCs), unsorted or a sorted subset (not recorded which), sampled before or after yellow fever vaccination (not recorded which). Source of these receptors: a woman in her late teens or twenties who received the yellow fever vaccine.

This CDR3 is CSVDGGAGETQYF. CDR3 sequence (DNA): TGCAGCGTTGATGGGGGGGCAGGGGAGACCCAGTACTTC. The chain links TRBV29-1 to TRBJ2-5; D possibly corresponds to TRBD2 (7 bases). The germline CDR1 and CDR2 sequences are SQVTM and ANQGSEA. V was pared by 3 bases and J by 5 bases, with 13 bases between. The CDR3 runs to 13 residues.

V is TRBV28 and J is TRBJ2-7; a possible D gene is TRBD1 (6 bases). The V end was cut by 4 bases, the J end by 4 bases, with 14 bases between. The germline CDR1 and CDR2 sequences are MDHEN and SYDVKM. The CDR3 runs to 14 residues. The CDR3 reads CASSYRDKTYEQYF. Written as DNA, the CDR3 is TGTGCCAGCAGTTACCGGGACAAGACTTACGAGCAGTACTTC.

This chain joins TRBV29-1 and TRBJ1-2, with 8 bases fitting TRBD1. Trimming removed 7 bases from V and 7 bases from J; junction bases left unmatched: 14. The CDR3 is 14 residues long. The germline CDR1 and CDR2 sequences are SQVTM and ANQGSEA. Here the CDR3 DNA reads TGCAGCGCCGGCGAGCGGACAGGGTGGGTTGGCTACACCTTC. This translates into CSAGERTGWVGYTF.

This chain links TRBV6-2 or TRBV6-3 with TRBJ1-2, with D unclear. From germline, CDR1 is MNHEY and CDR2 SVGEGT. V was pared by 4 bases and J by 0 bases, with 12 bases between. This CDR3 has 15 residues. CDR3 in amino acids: CASSSRVKTNYGYTF. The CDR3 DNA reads TGTGCCAGCAGTTCCCGGGTCAAGACTAACTATGGCTACACCTTC.

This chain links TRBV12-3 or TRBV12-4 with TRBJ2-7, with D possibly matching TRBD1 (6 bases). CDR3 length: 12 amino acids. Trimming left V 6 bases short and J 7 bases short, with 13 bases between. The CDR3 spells CASSPDRREQYF. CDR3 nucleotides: TGTGCCAGCAGCCCCGACAGGCGAGAGCAGTACTTC.

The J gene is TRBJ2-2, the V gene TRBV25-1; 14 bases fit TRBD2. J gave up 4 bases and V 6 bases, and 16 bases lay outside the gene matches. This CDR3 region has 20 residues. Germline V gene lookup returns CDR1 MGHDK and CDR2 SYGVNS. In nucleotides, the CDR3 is TGTGCCAGCAGCCCAATGACTAGCGGGAGGGCCTTTGGTCTCACCGGGGAGCTGTTTTTT. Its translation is CASSPMTSGRAFGLTGELFF.

CDR3 residues: CASSHRTGINQPQHF. The CDR3 nucleotides are TGTGCCAGCAGCCACCGGACAGGGATCAATCAGCCCCAGCATTTT. The chain carries TRBV4-2 and TRBJ1-5; 8 positions agree with TRBD1. Losses at the gene ends were 3 bases for V and 3 bases for J; bases not matched to a gene: 4. The length of the CDR3 is 15 residues. Germline V CDR1 and CDR2: LGHNA, YNFKEQ.

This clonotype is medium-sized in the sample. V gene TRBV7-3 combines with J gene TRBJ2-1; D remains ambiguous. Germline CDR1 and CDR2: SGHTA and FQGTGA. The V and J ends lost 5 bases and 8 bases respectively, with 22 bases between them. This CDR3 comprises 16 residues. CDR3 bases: TGTGCCAGCAGCCCCAGCCCGGTTTTCTACCCCGATGAGCAGTTCTTC. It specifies CASSPSPVFYPDEQFF. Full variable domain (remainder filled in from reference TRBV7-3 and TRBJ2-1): GAGVSQTPSNKVTEKGKYVELRCDPISGHTALYWYRQSLGQGPEFLIYFQGTGAADDSGLPNDRFFAVRPEGSVSTLKIQRTERGDSAVYLCASSPSPVFYPDEQFFGPGTRLTVL.

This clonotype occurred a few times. Here the CDR3 DNA reads TGTGCCACCAGCAGAGGCAGGGATATCACAGATACGCAGTATTTT. It translates to CATSRGRDITDTQYF. The rearrangement joins TRBV15 to TRBJ2-3; D perhaps matches TRBD1 (5 bases). The germline V gene encodes CDR1 LNHNV and CDR2 YYDKDF (reference sequence). The CDR3 length is 15 residues. V gave up 1 base and J gave up 2 bases, with 10 bases separating them.

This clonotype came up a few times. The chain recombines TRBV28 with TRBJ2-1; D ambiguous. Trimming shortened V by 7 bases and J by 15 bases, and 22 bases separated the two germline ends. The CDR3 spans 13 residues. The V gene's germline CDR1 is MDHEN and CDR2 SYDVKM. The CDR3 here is CASNYLDGESGFF. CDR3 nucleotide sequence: TGTGCCAGCAATTATCTAGACGGCGAATCCGGGTTCTTC.

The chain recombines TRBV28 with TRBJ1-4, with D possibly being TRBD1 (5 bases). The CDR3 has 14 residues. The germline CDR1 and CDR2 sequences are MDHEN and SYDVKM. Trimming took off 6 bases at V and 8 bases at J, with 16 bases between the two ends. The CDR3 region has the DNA TGTGCCAGCAGCTACCGGGGGTCGTGGGAAAAACTGTTTTTT. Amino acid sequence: CASSYRGSWEKLFF.

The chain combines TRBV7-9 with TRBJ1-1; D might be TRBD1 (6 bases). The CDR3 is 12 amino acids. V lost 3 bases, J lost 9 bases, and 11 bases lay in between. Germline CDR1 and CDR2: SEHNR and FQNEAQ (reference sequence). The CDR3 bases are TGTGCCAGCAGCTTGTCAGGGGATAAAGCTTTCTTT. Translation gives CASSLSGDKAFF.

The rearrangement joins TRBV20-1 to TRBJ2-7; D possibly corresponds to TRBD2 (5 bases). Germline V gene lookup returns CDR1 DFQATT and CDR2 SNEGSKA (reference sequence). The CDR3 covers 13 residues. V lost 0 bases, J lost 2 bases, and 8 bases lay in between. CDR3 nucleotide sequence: TGCAGTGCTAGAGATCGGGATACCTACGAGCAGTACGTC. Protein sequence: CSARDRDTYEQYV.

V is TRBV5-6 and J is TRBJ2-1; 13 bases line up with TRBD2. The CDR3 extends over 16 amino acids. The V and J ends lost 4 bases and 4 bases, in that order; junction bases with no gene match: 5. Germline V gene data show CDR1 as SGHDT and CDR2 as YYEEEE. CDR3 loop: CASSGLAGVVYNEQFF. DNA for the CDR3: TGTGCCAGCAGCGGACTAGCGGGAGTAGTGTACAATGAGCAGTTCTTC.

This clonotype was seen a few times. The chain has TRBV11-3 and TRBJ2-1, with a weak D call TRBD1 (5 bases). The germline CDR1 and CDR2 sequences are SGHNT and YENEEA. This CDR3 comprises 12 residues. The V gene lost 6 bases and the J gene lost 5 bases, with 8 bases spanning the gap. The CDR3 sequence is CASSQGNNEQFF. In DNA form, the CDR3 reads TGTGCCAGCAGTCAGGGCAACAATGAGCAGTTCTTC.

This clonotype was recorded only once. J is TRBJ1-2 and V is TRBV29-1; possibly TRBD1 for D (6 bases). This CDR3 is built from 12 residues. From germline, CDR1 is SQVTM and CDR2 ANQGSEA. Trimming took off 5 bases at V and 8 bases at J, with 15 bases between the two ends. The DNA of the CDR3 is TGCAGCGTTAGGGGGGGCAGGGACGGCTACACCTTC. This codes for CSVRGGRDGYTF.

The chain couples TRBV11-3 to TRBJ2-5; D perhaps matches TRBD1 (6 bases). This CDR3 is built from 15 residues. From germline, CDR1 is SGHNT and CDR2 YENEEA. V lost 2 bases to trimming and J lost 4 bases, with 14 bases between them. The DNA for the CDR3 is TGTGCCAGCAGCTTATACAGGGCCCAATTAGAGACCCAGTACTTC. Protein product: CASSLYRAQLETQYF.

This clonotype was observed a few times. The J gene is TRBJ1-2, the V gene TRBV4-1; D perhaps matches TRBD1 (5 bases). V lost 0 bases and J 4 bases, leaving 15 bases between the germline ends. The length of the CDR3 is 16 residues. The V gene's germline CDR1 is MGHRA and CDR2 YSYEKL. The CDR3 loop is CASSQEYYGAGYGYTF. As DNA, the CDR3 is TGCGCCAGCAGCCAAGAATATTACGGGGCGGGCTATGGCTACACCTTC.

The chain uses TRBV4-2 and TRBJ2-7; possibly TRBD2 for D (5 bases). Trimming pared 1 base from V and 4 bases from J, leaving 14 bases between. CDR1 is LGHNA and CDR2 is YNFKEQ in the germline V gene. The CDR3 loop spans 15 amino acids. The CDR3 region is CASSQALAPSYEQYF. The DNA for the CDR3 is TGTGCCAGCAGCCAAGCCCTAGCACCATCTTACGAGCAGTACTTC.

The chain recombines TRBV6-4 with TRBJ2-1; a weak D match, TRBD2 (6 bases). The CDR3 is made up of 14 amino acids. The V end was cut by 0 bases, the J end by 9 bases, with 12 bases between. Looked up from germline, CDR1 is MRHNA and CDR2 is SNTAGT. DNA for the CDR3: TGTGCCAGCAGTGACTCTGGCGGGGAGCGTGAGCAGTTCTTC. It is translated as CASSDSGGEREQFF.

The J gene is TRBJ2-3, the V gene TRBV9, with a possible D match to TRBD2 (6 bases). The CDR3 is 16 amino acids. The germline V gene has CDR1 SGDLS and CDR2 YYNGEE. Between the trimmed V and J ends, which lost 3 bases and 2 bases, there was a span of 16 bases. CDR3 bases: TGTGCCAGCAGCGCCACCGGGACTCTACTCACAGATACGCAGTATTTT. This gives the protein CASSATGTLLTDTQYF.

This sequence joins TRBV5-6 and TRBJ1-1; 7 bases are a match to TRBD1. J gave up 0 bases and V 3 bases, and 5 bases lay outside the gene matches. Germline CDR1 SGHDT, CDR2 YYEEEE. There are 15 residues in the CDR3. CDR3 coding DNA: TGTGCCAGCAGCTATTACAGGGGCATGAACACTGAAGCTTTCTTT. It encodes CASSYYRGMNTEAFF.

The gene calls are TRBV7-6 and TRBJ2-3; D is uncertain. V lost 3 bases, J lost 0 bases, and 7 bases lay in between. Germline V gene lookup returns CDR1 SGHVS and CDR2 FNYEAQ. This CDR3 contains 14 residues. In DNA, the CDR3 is TGTGCCAGCAGCTTTGGAGCTAGCACAGATACGCAGTATTTT. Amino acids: CASSFGASTDTQYF.